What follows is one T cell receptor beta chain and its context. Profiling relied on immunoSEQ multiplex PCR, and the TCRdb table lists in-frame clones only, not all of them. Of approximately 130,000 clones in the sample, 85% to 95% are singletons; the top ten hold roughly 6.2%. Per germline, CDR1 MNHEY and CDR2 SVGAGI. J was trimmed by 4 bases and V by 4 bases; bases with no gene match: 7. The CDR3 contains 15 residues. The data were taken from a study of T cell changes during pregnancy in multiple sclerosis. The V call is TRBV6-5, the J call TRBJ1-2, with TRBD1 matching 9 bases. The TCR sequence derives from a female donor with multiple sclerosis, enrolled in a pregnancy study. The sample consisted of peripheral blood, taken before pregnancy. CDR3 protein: CASSLGQGTLYGYTF. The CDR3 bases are TGTGCCAGCAGTTTAGGACAGGGGACCCTCTATGGCTACACCTTC.